Following are 32 T cell receptor beta chains from one sample sequenced in a study of blood T cell repertoires in COVID-19. Profiling relied on immunoSEQ multiplex PCR, and the TCRdb table lists in-frame clones only, not all of them. This table holds about 300,000 clones, roughly 86% found once. What was sequenced was peripheral blood. The origin of the receptors is a man in his 70s with acute or convalescent COVID-19.

This chain joins TRBV27 and TRBJ2-3; perhaps TRBD2 as D (6 bases). CDR1 and CDR2 (germline): MNHEY, SMNVEV (reference sequence). Trimming took 4 bases from V and 3 from J, leaving 17 bases between them. This CDR3 spans 16 amino acids. The CDR3 bases are TGTGCCAGCAGTTCCCGACTAGTCGGGGCAACAGATACGCAGTATTTT. This encodes CASSSRLVGATDTQYF.

The genes are TRBV5-4 and TRBJ2-1, with 11 bases that match TRBD2. The CDR3 is 16 residues long. CDR1 is SGHNT, CDR2 YYREEE, per germline (reference sequence). With V trimmed by 2 bases and J by 6 bases, 7 bases remained unmatched. The CDR3 loop is CASSFPRGTSGNEQFF. Here the CDR3 DNA reads TGTGCCAGCAGCTTTCCTCGGGGGACTAGCGGCAATGAGCAGTTCTTC.

This chain links TRBV19 with TRBJ1-2; no clear D gene. This CDR3 has 12 residues. Per germline, CDR1 LNHDA and CDR2 SQIVND (reference sequence). The V end was cut by 6 bases, the J end by 4 bases, with 9 bases between. The CDR3 reads CASRYSFYGYTF. The CDR3 DNA reads TGTGCCAGTAGATACAGCTTCTATGGCTACACCTTC. Drawing the rest from reference TRBV19 and TRBJ1-2, the complete variable domain is DGGITQSPKYLFRKEGQNVTLSCEQNLNHDAMYWYRQDPGQGLRLIYYSQIVNDFQKGDIAEGYSVSREKKESFPLTVTSAQKNPTAFYLCASRYSFYGYTFGSGTRLTVV.

The rearrangement joins TRBV5-4 to TRBJ2-3; possibly TRBD2 for D (6 bases). From germline, CDR1 is SGHNT and CDR2 YYREEE (reference sequence). The V end was cut by 0 bases, the J end by 2 bases, with 13 bases between. CDR3 length: 16 amino acids. In DNA, the CDR3 is TGTGCCAGCAGCTTGGCCGGGGGAGTTTACACAGATACGCAGTATTTT. The encoded protein is CASSLAGGVYTDTQYF.

The chain joins TRBV5-4 to TRBJ2-7; 7 bases are shared with TRBD1. From germline, CDR1 is SGHNT and CDR2 YYREEE (reference sequence). The CDR3 is 14 residues long. V shed 4 bases, J shed 2 bases, and the junction held 6 bases outside the gene matches. The CDR3: CASSVGQSAYEQYF. In nucleotides, the CDR3 is TGTGCCAGCAGCGTGGGACAGTCCGCCTACGAGCAGTACTTC. The full variable domain, completed using reference TRBV5-4 and TRBJ2-7, is ETGVTQSPTHLIKTRGQQVTLRCSSQSGHNTVSWYQQALGQGPQFIFQYYREEENGRGNFPPRFSGLQFPNYSSELNVNALELDDSALYLCASSVGQSAYEQYFGPGTRLTVT.

V and J are TRBV7-2 and TRBJ2-1; 8 positions match TRBD2. Germline lookup yields CDR1 SGHTA and CDR2 FQGNSA. Trimming at V came to 5 bases and at J to 5 bases, leaving 8 bases not matched to a gene. The CDR3 runs 15 residues. As DNA, the CDR3 is TGTGCCAGCAGCCCCGGGGGGGCAATCCACAATGAGCAGTTCTTC. Translating gives CASSPGGAIHNEQFF.

This chain joins TRBV7-9 and TRBJ2-7; D is possibly TRBD2 (6 bases). Germline lookup yields CDR1 SEHNR and CDR2 FQNEAQ (reference sequence). The CDR3 consists of 13 residues. V was cut by 2 bases and J by 5 bases, with 10 bases left in between. Here the CDR3 reads CASSLYAGNEQYF. The CDR3 DNA is TGTGCCAGCAGCTTATACGCGGGGAACGAGCAGTACTTC.

The rearrangement joins TRBV29-1 to TRBJ2-1; D is possibly TRBD1 (6 bases). V lost 4 bases and J lost 3, with 13 bases in between. CDR3 size: 14 residues. Germline loops: CDR1 SQVTM, CDR2 ANQGSEA. CDR3 nucleotides: TGCAGCGTTGTGAAGGACAGACGCTACAATGAGCAGTTCTTC. Translated: CSVVKDRRYNEQFF.

This sequence joins TRBV5-1 and TRBJ2-5; D is ambiguous. Trimming shortened V by 0 bases and J by 3 bases, and 9 bases separated the two germline ends. The V gene's germline CDR1 is SGHRS and CDR2 YFSETQ. CDR3 length: 14 residues. CDR3 amino acids: CASSLAIRKETQYF. The CDR3 DNA follows: TGCGCCAGCAGCTTGGCCATCAGAAAAGAGACCCAGTACTTC.

The gene calls are TRBV5-1 and TRBJ1-1, with 7 nucleotides matching TRBD1. The CDR3 contains 13 residues. Looked up from germline, CDR1 is SGHRS and CDR2 is YFSETQ. With 4 bases clipped from V and 5 bases from J, the junction kept 5 bases outside the gene matches. Here the CDR3 reads CASSTTGWTEAFF. DNA of the CDR3: TGCGCCAGCAGCACGACAGGGTGGACTGAAGCTTTCTTT.

This chain links TRBV2 with TRBJ2-7, with D possibly matching TRBD1 (5 bases). The CDR3 consists of 14 residues. CDR1 SNHLY and CDR2 FYNNEI come from the germline V gene. V was shortened by 4 bases and J by 2 bases, with 12 bases between the two germline ends. The CDR3 reads CASSGDSQTYEQYF. CDR3 nucleotides: TGTGCCAGCAGTGGCGACAGTCAGACCTACGAGCAGTACTTC.

A word on this clone: The same CDR3 is also encoded by other DNA sequences in this sample. CDR3 region: CASSLSGGLYNEQFF. CDR3 nucleotide sequence: TGCGCCAGCAGCTTGTCGGGGGGCCTCTACAATGAGCAGTTCTTC. The gene calls are TRBV5-1 and TRBJ2-1; a possible D gene is TRBD2 (7 bases). Germline V gene lookup returns CDR1 SGHRS and CDR2 YFSETQ. The CDR3 totals 15 residues. V was cut by 1 base and J by 3 bases, with 11 bases left in between.

This chain links TRBV7-2 with TRBJ2-2; 9 nucleotides match TRBD1. The length of the CDR3 is 14 residues. Germline CDR1 SGHTA, CDR2 FQGNSA. The ends lost 3 bases at V and 7 bases at J; junction bases unmatched: 3. CDR3 residues: CASSLGQGIGELFF. In DNA, the CDR3 is TGTGCCAGCAGCTTGGGACAGGGAATCGGGGAGCTGTTTTTT. The complete variable domain, with remaining parts taken from reference TRBV7-2 and TRBJ2-2, reads GAGVSQSPSNKVTEKGKDVELRCDPISGHTALYWYRQSLGQGLEFLIYFQGNSAPDKSGLPSDRFSAERTGGSVSTLTIQRTQQEDSAVYLCASSLGQGIGELFFGEGSRLTVL.

The genes are TRBV3-1 (or the pseudogene TRBV3-2) and TRBJ1-1; D may be TRBD1 (6 bases). The CDR3 sequence is 15 residues long. CDR1 is LGHDT and CDR2 is YNNKEL in the germline V gene (reference sequence). Trimming cost V 9 bases and J 6 bases, with 23 bases left between them. The CDR3 nucleotides read TGTGCCAGTACGAGAGAGGGGGGAGGGTTTGCTGAAGCTTTCTTT. Translated, it gives CASTREGGGFAEAFF.

V and J are TRBV18 and TRBJ2-7, with 8 bases that match TRBD2. The CDR3 consists of 14 residues. J gave up 2 bases and V 6 bases, and 6 bases lay outside the gene matches. Germline CDR1 KGHSH, CDR2 LQKENI. As DNA, the CDR3 is TGTGCCAGCTCTCTCCCCGGGAGGGCCTACGAGCAGTACTTC. Amino acids: CASSLPGRAYEQYF.

V and J are TRBV6-5 and TRBJ1-2; D is ambiguous. V was pared by 7 bases and J by 4 bases, with 19 bases between. The V gene's germline CDR1 is MNHEY and CDR2 SVGAGI. The CDR3 loop spans 15 amino acids. The CDR3 protein is CASNTHGEGIYGYTF. CDR3 coding DNA: TGTGCCAGCAATACCCACGGGGAAGGGATCTATGGCTACACCTTC.

The chain combines TRBV18 with TRBJ2-1; 16 nucleotides agree with TRBD2. The CDR3 is made up of 21 amino acids. Trimming took 6 bases from V and 2 from J; bases not matched to a gene: 16. The germline V gene encodes CDR1 KGHSH and CDR2 LQKENI. CDR3 loop: CASSPMGLAGGRIGAYNEQFF. The CDR3 DNA reads TGTGCCAGCTCTCCAATGGGACTAGCGGGGGGGCGGATTGGAGCCTACAATGAGCAGTTCTTC.

This rearrangement joins TRBV9 to TRBJ2-1; D gene ambiguous. Trimming took off 5 bases at V and 5 bases at J, with 11 bases between the two ends. CDR3 length: 13 residues. Per the germline V gene, CDR1 is SGDLS and CDR2 is YYNGEE. CDR3 in amino acids: CASSKLINNEQFF. CDR3 nucleotide sequence: TGTGCCAGCAGTAAGCTGATAAACAATGAGCAGTTCTTC.

This clone was seen a single time. The chain uses TRBV5-6 and TRBJ1-6; possibly TRBD1 for D (6 bases). Germline assignment: CDR1 SGHDT and CDR2 YYEEEE. This CDR3 region has 15 residues. Trimming stripped 4 bases from V and 10 bases from J, with 18 bases between. CDR3 loop: CASSHRAGVGSPLHF. CDR3 DNA: TGTGCCAGCAGCCACAGGGCCGGGGTAGGGTCACCCCTCCACTTT.

The chain links TRBV5-8 to TRBJ1-3; no clear D gene. CDR1 and CDR2 from the germline V gene are SGHTS and YDEGEE. Trimming left V 0 bases short and J 3 bases short, with 13 bases between. The CDR3 sequence is 16 residues long. The DNA of the CDR3 is TGTGCCAGCAGCTTGGGACCTCAAGAGGGTGGAAACACCATATATTTT. Its protein is CASSLGPQEGGNTIYF.

To note about this clone: Other DNA sequences in this sample translate to the same CDR3. This chain uses TRBV18 with TRBJ2-1; 9 bases are a match to TRBD1. Germline loops: CDR1 KGHSH, CDR2 LQKENI. The V gene end was trimmed by 4 bases and the J gene end by 6 bases; junction bases not matched to a gene: 1. The CDR3 has 13 residues. The CDR3 sequence: CASSLGQGNEQFF. The CDR3 DNA is TGTGCCAGCTCACTGGGACAGGGCAATGAGCAGTTCTTC. Full variable domain (remainder filled in from reference TRBV18 and TRBJ2-1): NAGVMQNPRHLVRRRGQEARLRCSPMKGHSHVYWYRQLPEEGLKFMVYLQKENIIDESGMPKERFSAEFPKEGPSILRIQQVVRGDSAAYFCASSLGQGNEQFFGPGTRLTVL.

The chain uses TRBV4-2 and TRBJ1-2, with 7 bases aligning to TRBD1. Germline V lookup: CDR1 LGHNA, CDR2 YNFKEQ. V dropped 1 base and J dropped 2; count of bases not matched to a gene: 4. The CDR3 is 15 amino acids. The DNA of the CDR3 is TGTGCCAGCAGCCAAGGGGCCAGGGGGAACTATGGCTACACCTTC. It is translated as CASSQGARGNYGYTF.

The chain employs TRBV30 and TRBJ1-5; D unclear. Looked up from germline, CDR1 is GTSNPN and CDR2 is SVGIG (reference sequence). The V end was cut by 2 bases, the J end by 7 bases, with 15 bases between. The CDR3 spans 14 residues. CDR3 region: CAWSFAGDRQPQHF. Here the CDR3 DNA reads TGTGCCTGGAGTTTTGCGGGTGATCGACAGCCCCAGCATTTT.

The genes are TRBV6-2 or TRBV6-3 and TRBJ1-5; weak D call: TRBD1 (6 bases). This CDR3 spans 17 amino acids. Trimming stripped 6 bases from V and 5 bases from J, with 23 bases between. Germline V gives CDR1 MNHEY, CDR2 SVGEGT. CDR3 nucleotides: TGTGCCAGCAGCATGGACAGCCCCTGGGTTGATTATCAGCCCCAGCATTTT. Protein: CASSMDSPWVDYQPQHF.

Of note for this clone: The sample has other DNA sequences that encode this CDR3 too. This chain joins TRBV5-1 and TRBJ1-1; the D is unclear. The CDR3 contains 13 residues. Germline CDR1 and CDR2: SGHRS and YFSETQ. V was cut by 1 base and J by 1 base, with 5 bases left in between. CDR3 in amino acids: CASSLTGNTEAFF. The DNA of the CDR3 is TGCGCCAGCAGCTTGACCGGGAACACTGAAGCTTTCTTT.

The rearrangement links TRBV6-6 to TRBJ2-1, with a possible D match to TRBD2 (6 bases). Trimming took off 5 bases at V and 10 bases at J, with 9 bases between the two ends. Germline V lookup: CDR1 MNHNY, CDR2 SVGAGI (reference sequence). The CDR3 sequence is 11 residues long. CDR3 DNA sequence: TGTGCCAGCAGTCGGGACTTGGAGCAGTTCTTC. Translating gives CASSRDLEQFF.

V and J are TRBV4-2 and TRBJ2-1; D unclear. Germline V gene sequence: CDR1 LGHNA, CDR2 YNFKEQ. V shed 0 bases and J shed 4 bases, with 13 bases lying between them. CDR3 length: 16 amino acids. In DNA form, the CDR3 reads TGTGCCAGCAGCCAAGATTGGGCTGGTCTTTACAATGAGCAGTTCTTC. Translating it yields CASSQDWAGLYNEQFF.

The chain joins TRBV27 to TRBJ1-1; the match to TRBD1 covers 8 bases. This CDR3 has 16 amino acids. The germline V gene has CDR1 MNHEY and CDR2 SMNVEV (reference sequence). V dropped 0 bases and J dropped 5; count of bases not matched to a gene: 8. This CDR3 is CASSLSPAGGLTEAFF. CDR3 DNA sequence: TGTGCCAGCAGTTTATCCCCCGCAGGGGGCTTGACTGAAGCTTTCTTT.

The chain links TRBV4-2 to TRBJ2-1, with D possibly TRBD1 on 6 matching bases. Germline CDR1 LGHNA, CDR2 YNFKEQ. The CDR3 sequence is 16 residues long. V shed 4 bases and J shed 0 bases, with 13 bases lying between them. CDR3 nucleotide sequence: TGTGCCAGCAGCCTAGGGGGAGCAGGCTCCTACAATGAGCAGTTCTTC. This gives the protein CASSLGGAGSYNEQFF.

The rearrangement joins TRBV9 to TRBJ2-7; 9 bases fit TRBD2. The CDR3 totals 14 residues. Germline trimming cut 1 base from V and 2 bases from J; bases unmatched to any gene: 1. The germline gives CDR1 SGDLS, CDR2 YYNGEE. Here the CDR3 reads CASSVLAGPYEQYF. The CDR3 DNA reads as TGTGCCAGCAGCGTACTAGCGGGGCCCTACGAGCAGTACTTC.

The CDR3 spells CASSLAGLAGAVGEQFF. The DNA of the CDR3 is TGTGCCAGCAGCTTAGCCGGACTAGCGGGAGCTGTAGGTGAGCAGTTCTTC. This chain connects TRBV7-6 to TRBJ2-1; 13 positions match TRBD2. Germline V gives CDR1 SGHVS, CDR2 FNYEAQ. The CDR3 has 17 amino acids. V trimming: 0 bases; J trimming: 9 bases; junction bases outside the gene matches: 8.

The V gene is TRBV6-2 or TRBV6-3, the J gene TRBJ2-5, with D unresolved. This CDR3 spans 12 amino acids. V lost 6 bases and J lost 2, with 7 bases in between. The germline CDR1 and CDR2 sequences are MNHEY and SVGEGT. The CDR3 region is CASSPGQETQYF. Here the CDR3 DNA reads TGTGCCAGCAGCCCCGGTCAAGAGACCCAGTACTTC.